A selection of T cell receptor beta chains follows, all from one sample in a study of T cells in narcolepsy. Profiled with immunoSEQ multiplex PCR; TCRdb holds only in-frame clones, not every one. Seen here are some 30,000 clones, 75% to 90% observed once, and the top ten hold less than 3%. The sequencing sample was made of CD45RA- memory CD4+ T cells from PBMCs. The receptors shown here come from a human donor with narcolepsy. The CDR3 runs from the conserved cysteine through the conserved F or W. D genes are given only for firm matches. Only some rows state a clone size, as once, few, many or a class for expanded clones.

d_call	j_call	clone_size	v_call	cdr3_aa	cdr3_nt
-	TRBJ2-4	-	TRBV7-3	CASSLTHQDIQYF	TGTGCCAGCAGCTTAACCCACCAGGACATTCAGTACTTC
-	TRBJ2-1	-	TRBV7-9	CASIQGSYNEQFF	TGTGCCAGTATACAGGGCTCCTACAATGAGCAGTTCTTC
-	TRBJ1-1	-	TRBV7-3	CASSFDRATEAFF	TGTGCCAGCAGCTTTGATAGGGCCACTGAAGCTTTCTTT
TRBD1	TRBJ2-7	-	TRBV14	CASSPITGGREQYF	TGTGCCAGCAGTCCAATAACAGGGGGCCGCGAGCAGTACTTC
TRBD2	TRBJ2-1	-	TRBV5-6	CASSISGGLYNEQFF	TGTGCCAGCAGCATAAGCGGGGGCCTCTACAATGAGCAGTTCTTC
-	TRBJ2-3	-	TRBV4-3	CASSQDMGAITQYF	TGCGCCAGCAGCCAAGATATGGGGGCCATTACGCAGTATTTT
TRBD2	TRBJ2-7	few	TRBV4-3	CASSPSAGGTYYEQYF	TGCGCCAGCAGCCCCTCAGCGGGGGGCACTTACTACGAGCAGTACTTC
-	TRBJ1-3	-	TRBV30	CAWSRGRGFSGNTIYF	TGTGCCTGGAGTCGGGGGCGCGGGTTCTCTGGAAACACCATATATTTT
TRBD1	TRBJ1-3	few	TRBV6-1	CASSEGTGGSGNTIYF	TGTGCCAGCAGTGAAGGGACAGGGGGCTCTGGAAACACCATATATTTT
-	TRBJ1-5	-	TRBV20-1	CSAPREPQHF	TGCAGTGCCCCGAGGGAGCCCCAGCATTTT
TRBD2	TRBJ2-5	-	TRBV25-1	CATRRGGQETQYF	TGTGCCACCCGGCGGGGGGGGCAAGAGACCCAGTACTTC
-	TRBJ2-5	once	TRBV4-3	CASSQGRGQETQYF	TGCGCCAGCAGCCAGGGGAGGGGGCAGGAGACCCAGTACTTC
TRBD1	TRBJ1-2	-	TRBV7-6	CASSSRQGNYGYTF	TGTGCCAGCAGCTCGCGACAGGGTAACTATGGCTACACCTTC
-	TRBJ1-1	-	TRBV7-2	CASSSVRNTEAFF	TGTGCCAGCAGTTCAGTAAGGAACACTGAAGCTTTCTTT
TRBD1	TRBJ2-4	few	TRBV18	CASSPGQKNIQYF	TGTGCCAGCTCACCGGGACAGAAAAACATTCAGTACTTC
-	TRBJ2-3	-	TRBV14	CASSQDRGARTDTQYF	TGTGCCAGCAGCCAAGATCGGGGGGCTCGAACAGATACGCAGTATTTT
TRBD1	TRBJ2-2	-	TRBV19	CATVQPQGAGGELFF	TGTGCCACCGTTCAGCCTCAGGGGGCGGGCGGGGAGCTGTTTTTT
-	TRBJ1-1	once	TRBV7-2	CASSSSMLNTEAFF	TGTGCCAGCAGCTCCTCAATGCTGAACACTGAAGCTTTCTTT
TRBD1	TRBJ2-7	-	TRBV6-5	CASSYSPTGRPYEQYF	TGTGCCAGCAGTTACTCTCCGACAGGGCGGCCCTACGAGCAGTACTTC
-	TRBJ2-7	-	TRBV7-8	CASSLATGTLYEQYF	TGTGCCAGCAGCTTAGCAACAGGGACGTTGTACGAGCAGTACTTC
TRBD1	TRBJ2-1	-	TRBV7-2	CASSLTSGQGPTSGQFF	TGTGCCAGCAGCTTAACTTCGGGACAGGGGCCGACGTCTGGGCAGTTCTTC
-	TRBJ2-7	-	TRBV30	CAWSGSRWAYEQYF	TGTGCCTGGAGTGGGTCCAGGTGGGCCTACGAGCAGTACTTC
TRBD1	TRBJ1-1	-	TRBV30	CAWRADRGGGTEAFF	TGTGCCTGGAGAGCAGACAGGGGGGGCGGCACTGAAGCTTTCTTT
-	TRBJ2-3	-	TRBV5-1	CASSTGTDTQYF	TGCGCCAGCAGCACGGGCACAGATACGCAGTATTTT
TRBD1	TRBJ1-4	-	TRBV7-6	CASRASTGTVEKLFF	TGTGCCAGCAGGGCGTCGACAGGGACAGTGGAAAAACTGTTTTTT
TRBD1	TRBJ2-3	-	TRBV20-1	CSRQGTDTQYF	TGCAGCCGACAGGGAACAGATACGCAGTATTTT
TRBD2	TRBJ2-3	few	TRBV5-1	CASNLAGRTDTQYF	TGCGCCAGCAACCTAGCGGGACGCACAGATACGCAGTATTTT
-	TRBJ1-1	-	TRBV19	CASSIDREFEAFF	TGTGCCAGTAGTATAGATCGTGAGTTTGAAGCTTTCTTT
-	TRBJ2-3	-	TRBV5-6	CASGDTGSTDTQYF	TGTGCCAGCGGCGATACGGGTAGCACAGATACGCAGTATTTT
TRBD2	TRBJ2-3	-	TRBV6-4	CASSEGGGAADTQYF	TGTGCCAGCAGTGAAGGCGGGGGGGCAGCAGATACGCAGTATTTT
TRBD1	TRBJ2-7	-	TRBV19	CASSPPGQGIYEQYF	TGTGCCAGTAGTCCTCCGGGACAGGGTATCTACGAGCAGTACTTC
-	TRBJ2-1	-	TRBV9	CASSVEGYNEQFF	TGTGCCAGCAGCGTAGAAGGGTACAATGAGCAGTTCTTC
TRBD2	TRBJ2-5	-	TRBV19	CASSIPPLAGVQETQYF	TGTGCCAGTAGTATCCCCCCGCTAGCGGGTGTACAAGAGACCCAGTACTTC
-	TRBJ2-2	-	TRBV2	CASSPQTIRTGEANTGELFF	TGTGCCAGCAGTCCGCAGACGATTCGGACGGGTGAAGCGAACACCGGGGAGCTGTTTTTT
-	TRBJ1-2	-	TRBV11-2	CASSLIQGDDGYTF	TGTGCCAGCAGCTTAATACAAGGGGATGATGGCTACACCTTC
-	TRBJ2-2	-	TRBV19	CASKTASNTGELFF	TGTGCCAGTAAGACAGCCTCGAACACCGGGGAGCTGTTTTTT
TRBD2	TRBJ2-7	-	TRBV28	CASSSPTSGVYEQYF	TGTGCCAGCAGTTCCCCGACTAGCGGGGTTTACGAGCAGTACTTC
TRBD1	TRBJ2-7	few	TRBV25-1	CASRGQVWYEQYF	TGTGCCAGCAGAGGACAGGTATGGTACGAGCAGTACTTC
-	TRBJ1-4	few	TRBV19	CASRRGEKLFF	TGTGCCAGCCGACGGGGGGAAAAACTGTTTTTT
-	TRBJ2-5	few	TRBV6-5	CASSFSRSETQYF	TGTGCCAGCAGCTTCTCGAGGAGTGAGACCCAGTACTTC
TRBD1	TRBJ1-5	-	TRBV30	CAWSIPGTANQPQHF	TGTGCCTGGAGTATCCCCGGGACAGCTAATCAGCCCCAGCATTTT
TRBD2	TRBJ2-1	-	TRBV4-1	CASSPPAGGPQEQFF	TGCGCCAGCAGCCCCCCCGCGGGGGGGCCGCAAGAGCAGTTCTTC
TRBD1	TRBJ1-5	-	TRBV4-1	CASSQDPGGRGHQPQHF	TGCGCCAGCAGCCAAGATCCAGGCGGCAGGGGGCACCAGCCCCAGCATTTT
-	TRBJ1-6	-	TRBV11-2	CASSLEGQDNSPLHF	TGTGCCAGCAGCTTAGAGGGGCAGGATAATTCACCCCTCCACTTT
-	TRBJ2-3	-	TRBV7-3	CASSLKGGDTQYF	TGTGCCAGCAGCTTAAAAGGGGGGGATACGCAGTATTTT
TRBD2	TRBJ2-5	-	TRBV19	CASSIKIAGGRETQYF	TGTGCCAGTAGTATAAAAATAGCGGGGGGCCGGGAGACCCAGTACTTC
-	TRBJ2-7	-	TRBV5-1	CASSLGQFREQYF	TGCGCCAGCAGCTTGGGACAGTTCCGCGAGCAGTACTTC
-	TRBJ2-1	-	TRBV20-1	CSATGNEQFF	TGCAGTGCTACCGGCAATGAGCAGTTCTTC
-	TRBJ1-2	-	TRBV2	CASSIQGVNGYTF	TGTGCCAGCAGTATCCAGGGAGTGAATGGCTACACCTTC
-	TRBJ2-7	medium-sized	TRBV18	CASSPRAAQNQQYF	TGTGCCAGCTCACCACGAGCCGCACAGAATCAGCAGTACTTC